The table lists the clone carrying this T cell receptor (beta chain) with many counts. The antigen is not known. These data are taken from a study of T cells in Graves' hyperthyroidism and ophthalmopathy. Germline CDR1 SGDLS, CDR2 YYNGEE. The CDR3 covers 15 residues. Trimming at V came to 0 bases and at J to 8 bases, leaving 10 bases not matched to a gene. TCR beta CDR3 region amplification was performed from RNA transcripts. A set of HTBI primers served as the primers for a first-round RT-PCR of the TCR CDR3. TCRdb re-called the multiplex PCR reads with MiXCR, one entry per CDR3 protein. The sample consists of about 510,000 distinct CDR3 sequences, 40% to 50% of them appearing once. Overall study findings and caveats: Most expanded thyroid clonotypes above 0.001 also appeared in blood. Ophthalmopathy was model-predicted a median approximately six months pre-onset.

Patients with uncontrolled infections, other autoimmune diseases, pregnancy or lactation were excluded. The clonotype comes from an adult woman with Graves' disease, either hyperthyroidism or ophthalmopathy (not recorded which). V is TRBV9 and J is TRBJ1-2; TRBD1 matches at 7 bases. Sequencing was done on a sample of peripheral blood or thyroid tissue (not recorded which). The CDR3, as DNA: TGTGCCAGCAGCGTAGAGGCCAGGGGGGAGTGGGGCTACACCTTC. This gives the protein CASSVEARGEWGYTF.